A single sample gave rise to the 24 T cell receptor beta chains below, sequenced in a study of CD8+CD57+ T cells in acquired aplastic anemia. Using genomic DNA as the template, TCR beta VDJ and CDR3 profiling was carried out. In TCRdb, the reads were re-called with MiXCR into one record per CDR3 protein. The sample consists of 150,000 to 200,000 distinct CDR3 sequences, 64% of them appearing once. Sequencing was done on a sample of sorted CD4+, CD8+, or CD8+CD57+ T cells (not recorded which) from PBMCs. The receptors shown here come from a human donor with severe aplastic anemia or a healthy control (not recorded which).

Remarks on this clonotype: Compared with germline, one end of the junction differs, possibly owing to a read error. In DNA, the CDR3 is TGTGCTAGCAGCCCGGGACAGTACAATGAGCAGTTCTTC. Residues: CASSPGQYNEQFF. The chain links TRBV7-7 to TRBJ2-1, with 7 bases that match TRBD1. This CDR3 is 13 amino acids long. From germline, CDR1 is SSHAT and CDR2 FNYEAQ (reference sequence). The full variable domain, completed using reference TRBV7-7 and TRBJ2-1, is GAGVSQSPRYKVTKRGQDVTLRCDPISSHATLYWYQQALGQGPEFLTYFNYEAQPDKSGLPSDRFSAERPEGSISTLTIQRTEQRDSAMYRCASSPGQYNEQFFGPGTRLTVL.

This sequence joins TRBV7-2 and TRBJ1-4, with 7 nucleotides matching TRBD1. The trim removed 2 bases at V and 3 bases at J, leaving 3 bases unmatched. Germline-derived CDR1 and CDR2 are SGHTA and FQGNSA. The CDR3 is 15 amino acids. In DNA form, the CDR3 reads TGTGCCAGCAGCTTACAGGGACAGCCTAATGAAAAACTGTTTTTT. The encoded protein is CASSLQGQPNEKLFF.

This clonotype has more than one count but fewer than ten. The genes are TRBV20-1 and TRBJ1-1, with D possibly TRBD1 on 5 matching bases. Germline assignment: CDR1 DFQATT and CDR2 SNEGSKA (reference sequence). Trimming left V 7 bases short and J 0 bases short, with 9 bases between. The CDR3 loop spans 12 amino acids. CDR3 loop: CSVDSLNTEAFF. The CDR3 nucleotides read TGCAGTGTTGACAGCCTGAACACTGAAGCTTTCTTT.

V gene TRBV3-1 combines with J gene TRBJ2-7; TRBD2 aligns across 8 bases. Germline lookup yields CDR1 LGHDT and CDR2 YNNKEL (reference sequence). The CDR3 length is 15 residues. Trimming at V came to 2 bases and at J to 7 bases, leaving 10 bases not matched to a gene. The CDR3 spells CASSQRDLRGGEQYF. The CDR3 DNA reads TGTGCCAGCAGCCAAAGGGACCTCCGGGGGGGGGAGCAGTACTTC.

The rearrangement uses TRBV27 and TRBJ2-2, with unresolved D. Germline CDR1 and CDR2: MNHEY and SMNVEV (reference sequence). V shed 7 bases and J shed 9 bases, with 9 bases lying between them. CDR3 length: 11 residues. In DNA form, the CDR3 reads TGTGCCAGCAAAAGGAGCAGGGAGCTGTTTTTT. It is translated as CASKRSRELFF.

The chain combines TRBV15 with TRBJ2-1; D may match TRBD1 or TRBD2 (6 bases each). V shed 0 bases and J shed 6 bases, with 9 bases lying between them. The CDR3 is 14 residues long. Germline V gene lookup returns CDR1 LNHNV and CDR2 YYDKDF (reference sequence). CDR3 sequence reads: CATSRDRGVNEQFF. DNA for the CDR3: TGTGCCACCAGCAGAGATAGGGGGGTCAATGAGCAGTTCTTC.

The chain carries TRBV9 and TRBJ2-2; weak D call: TRBD2 (6 bases). Germline assignment: CDR1 SGDLS and CDR2 YYNGEE. The CDR3 totals 15 residues. The V gene lost 2 bases and the J gene lost 4 bases, with 12 bases spanning the gap. CDR3 sequence (DNA): TGTGCCAGCAGCGTCCAGGAGGGTAGCACCGGGGAGCTGTTTTTT. This sequence encodes CASSVQEGSTGELFF.

This clonotype appeared a single time. For the CDR3, the DNA is TGTGCCAGTAGTATCGCGGCAGGGTTGGATAATTCACCCCTCCACTTT. It specifies CASSIAAGLDNSPLHF. The chain couples TRBV19 to TRBJ1-6; D might be TRBD1 (5 bases). This CDR3 comprises 16 residues. Trimming left V 3 bases short and J 5 bases short, with 14 bases between. Germline V CDR1 and CDR2: LNHDA, SQIVND (reference sequence). Based on the CDR3 plus reference TRBV19 and TRBJ1-6, the full variable domain is DGGITQSPKYLFRKEGQNVTLSCEQNLNHDAMYWYRQDPGQGLRLIYYSQIVNDFQKGDIAEGYSVSREKKESFPLTVTSAQKNPTAFYLCASSIAAGLDNSPLHFGNGTRLTVT.

This clonotype has a single count. The rearrangement joins TRBV19 to TRBJ1-2; 7 nucleotides match TRBD1. V lost 5 bases and J lost 5; bases outside the gene matches: 14. This CDR3 comprises 16 residues. Germline values: CDR1 LNHDA, CDR2 SQIVND (reference sequence). As DNA, the CDR3 is TGTGCCAGTAGTGAAGAACAGGGGTCGGCGATTTATGGCTACACCTTC. As protein: CASSEEQGSAIYGYTF.

There are a few counts of this clonotype. The V call is TRBV2, the J call TRBJ1-4; D gene uncertain. CDR1 is SNHLY, CDR2 FYNNEI, per germline. V lost 3 bases to trimming and J lost 3 bases, with 8 bases between them. The CDR3 consists of 14 residues. The CDR3 here is CASSDRWANEKLFF. CDR3 DNA sequence: TGTGCCAGCAGTGATAGGTGGGCTAATGAAAAACTGTTTTTT.

The V gene is TRBV15, the J gene TRBJ1-1; D is perhaps TRBD1 (5 bases). Germline CDR1 LNHNV, CDR2 YYDKDF (reference sequence). This CDR3 has 14 residues. The germline V and J ends were trimmed by 9 bases and 0 bases, with 14 bases remaining between them. The CDR3 DNA reads as TGTGCCACGGCGAGGGGAGCCTTGAACACTGAAGCTTTCTTT. Translating gives CATARGALNTEAFF.

V usage is TRBV29-1 and J usage is TRBJ2-1; D ambiguous. Germline V CDR1 and CDR2: SQVTM, ANQGSEA. The CDR3 consists of 12 residues. Deletions cut 4 bases from V and 10 bases from J, with 14 bases between. The DNA of the CDR3 is TGCAGCGTTGCACTACCCGTGGGGGAGCAGTTCTTC. Its protein is CSVALPVGEQFF.

The chain carries TRBV6-1 and TRBJ2-1; D may be TRBD2 (6 bases). V gave up 3 bases and J gave up 15 bases, with 12 bases separating them. Germline CDR1 reads MNHNS; CDR2 reads SASEGT. The CDR3 has 11 residues. CDR3 loop: CASSEGGGSFF. In DNA, the CDR3 is TGTGCCAGCAGTGAGGGAGGCGGATCGTTCTTC.

This clonotype has ten or more counts. The chain is built from TRBV9 and TRBJ2-7; TRBD2 might be the D (5 bases). This CDR3 has 14 residues. V was clipped by 0 bases and J by 1 base, with 8 bases between them. The germline CDR1 and CDR2 sequences are SGDLS and YYNGEE. Here the CDR3 reads CASSVGSGSYEQYF. The CDR3 bases are TGTGCCAGCAGCGTAGGGTCGGGGTCCTACGAGCAGTACTTC.

Ten or more counts support this clonotype. The genes are TRBV9 and TRBJ2-7, with D maybe TRBD1 (6 bases). There are 15 residues in the CDR3. From germline, CDR1 is SGDLS and CDR2 YYNGEE. Trimming took 2 bases from V and 5 from J, leaving 17 bases between them. CDR3 nucleotides: TGTGCCAGCAGCGTTGGGTCAGGGGATTCGGACGAGCAGTACTTC. This codes for CASSVGSGDSDEQYF.

There are a few counts of this clonotype. This chain joins TRBV29-1 and TRBJ2-7; 7 nucleotides line up with TRBD2. Germline-derived CDR1 and CDR2 are SQVTM and ANQGSEA. The CDR3 has 12 amino acids. Trimming at V came to 6 bases and at J to 0 bases, leaving 2 bases not matched to a gene. The CDR3 DNA sequence: TGCAGCGTCGGGAGGAGCTCCTACGAGCAGTACTTC. As protein: CSVGRSSYEQYF.

This clonotype was seen a single time. One junction end does not reproduce the germline sequence, and a read error may be involved. The CDR3: CSVHATRYESFF. DNA of the CDR3: TGCAGTGTACACGCTACTCGTTATGAATCTTTCTTT. This rearrangement joins TRBV20-1 to TRBJ1-1, with D hard to call. Germline values: CDR1 DFQATT, CDR2 SNEGSKA (reference sequence). This CDR3 has 12 residues.

This clonotype came up a few times. CDR3 residues: CASSLAASRKTQYF. The DNA of the CDR3 is TGTGCCAGCAGCTTGGCGGCTAGCCGAAAGACCCAGTACTTC. The V call is TRBV5-6, the J call TRBJ2-5; possible D gene TRBD2, 5 bases. Germline values: CDR1 SGHDT, CDR2 YYEEEE. Between the trimmed V and J ends, which lost 0 bases and 6 bases, there was a span of 12 bases. There are 14 residues in the CDR3.

This clonotype came up once. The gene calls are TRBV10-3 and TRBJ2-7, with a possible D match to TRBD1 (7 bases). The V end was cut by 10 bases, the J end by 10 bases, with 20 bases between. Germline CDR1 reads ENHRY; CDR2 reads SYGVKD. The CDR3 contains 12 residues. CDR3: CATSDRVEGQYF. In DNA form, the CDR3 reads TGTGCCACCAGCGACAGGGTGGAGGGACAGTACTTC.

This clonotype was recorded at least ten times. The V and J genes are TRBV19 and TRBJ1-3; maybe TRBD1 (6 bases). The CDR3 is 14 amino acids. The ends were cut back, 5 bases at V and 4 bases at J, with 12 bases in the middle. CDR1 and CDR2 (germline): LNHDA, SQIVND (reference sequence). CDR3 nucleotide sequence: TGTGCCAGTAGTCTACAGGGACGCGGAAACACCATATATTTT. Residues: CASSLQGRGNTIYF.

This sequence joins TRBV7-9 and TRBJ2-7; a weak D match, TRBD1 (6 bases). CDR3 length: 15 amino acids. Germline V lookup: CDR1 SEHNR, CDR2 FQNEAQ (reference sequence). V was shortened by 5 bases and J by 2 bases, with 16 bases between the two germline ends. CDR3: CASSRPGTPTYEQYF. The CDR3 region has the DNA TGTGCCAGCAGCCGACCCGGGACACCAACCTACGAGCAGTACTTC.

J is TRBJ2-1 and V is TRBV25-1; 9 bases match TRBD1. The CDR3 spans 15 residues. The V gene's germline CDR1 is MGHDK and CDR2 SYGVNS. V lost 8 bases, J lost 6 bases, and 11 bases stayed unmatched. The CDR3 DNA reads TGTGCCAGCCAGGGGGGGACAGGGTTGAGCAATGAGCAGTTCTTC. Translation gives CASQGGTGLSNEQFF.

At least ten counts were recorded for this clonotype. The chain has TRBV19 and TRBJ2-7, with D possibly matching TRBD2 (6 bases). The germline CDR1 and CDR2 sequences are LNHDA and SQIVND (reference sequence). This CDR3 contains 16 residues. Trimming left V 5 bases short and J 0 bases short, with 17 bases between. The CDR3 region is CASSAGPRGSSYEQYF. Here the CDR3 DNA reads TGTGCCAGTAGTGCGGGACCCCGAGGGAGCTCCTACGAGCAGTACTTC.

This chain joins TRBV5-1 and TRBJ2-2; 8 bases fit TRBD1. This CDR3 region has 16 residues. V trimming: 3 bases; J trimming: 6 bases; junction bases outside the gene matches: 10. Germline V lookup: CDR1 SGHRS, CDR2 YFSETQ. CDR3 nucleotide sequence: TGCGCCAGCAGCTCCTCACCGGGACAGGCCCCCGGGGAGCTGTTTTTT. This encodes CASSSSPGQAPGELFF.